This T cell receptor beta chain comes out of a study of CD8+CD57+ T cells in acquired aplastic anemia. For the study at large: Sorted CD4+ and CD8+ cells yielded 3 to 3.5 ug of DNA on average. General study findings and limits: Researchers report that approximately 28 CD8+ CDR3 sequences appeared in both patients and controls.

CD8+CD57+ cell expansion had been shown by flow cytometry in patients chosen for sequencing. A word on this clonotype: Its matching antigen is unknown.

CDR3 length equals 13 residues. Per germline, CDR1 DFQATT and CDR2 SNEGSKA (reference sequence). Trimming removed 0 bases at V and 1 base at J, with 6 bases between. Genomic DNA was employed as the template in profiling TCR beta VDJ and CDR3. One entry per CDR3 protein results from TCRdb running MiXCR on the reads. The sample consists of around 430,000 distinct CDR3 sequences, around a third of them appearing once. The clonotype comes from a human donor with aplastic anemia. The specimen sequenced was sorted CD4+, CD8+, or CD8+CD57+ T cells (not recorded which) from PBMCs. The gene calls are TRBV20-1 and TRBJ1-1; D is ambiguous. CDR3 loop: CSARDHRNTEAFF. CDR3 coding DNA: TGCAGTGCTAGAGATCACAGGAACACTGAAGCTTTCTTT.